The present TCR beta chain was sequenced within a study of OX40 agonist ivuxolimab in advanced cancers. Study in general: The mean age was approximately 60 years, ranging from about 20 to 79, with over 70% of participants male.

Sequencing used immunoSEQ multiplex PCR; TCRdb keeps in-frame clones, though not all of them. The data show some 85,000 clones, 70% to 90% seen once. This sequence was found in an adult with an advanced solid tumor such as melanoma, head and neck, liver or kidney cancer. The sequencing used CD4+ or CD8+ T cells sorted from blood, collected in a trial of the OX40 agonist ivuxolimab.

This CDR3 reads CASSLGTRTRETQYF. The DNA of the CDR3 is TGCGCCAGCAGCTTGGGGACTCGCACCAGGGAGACCCAGTACTTC. This chain uses TRBV5-1 with TRBJ2-5; D is perhaps TRBD2 (5 bases). Germline V gene data show CDR1 as SGHRS and CDR2 as YFSETQ. Trimming left V 0 bases short and J 5 bases short, with 14 bases between. The CDR3 covers 15 residues.